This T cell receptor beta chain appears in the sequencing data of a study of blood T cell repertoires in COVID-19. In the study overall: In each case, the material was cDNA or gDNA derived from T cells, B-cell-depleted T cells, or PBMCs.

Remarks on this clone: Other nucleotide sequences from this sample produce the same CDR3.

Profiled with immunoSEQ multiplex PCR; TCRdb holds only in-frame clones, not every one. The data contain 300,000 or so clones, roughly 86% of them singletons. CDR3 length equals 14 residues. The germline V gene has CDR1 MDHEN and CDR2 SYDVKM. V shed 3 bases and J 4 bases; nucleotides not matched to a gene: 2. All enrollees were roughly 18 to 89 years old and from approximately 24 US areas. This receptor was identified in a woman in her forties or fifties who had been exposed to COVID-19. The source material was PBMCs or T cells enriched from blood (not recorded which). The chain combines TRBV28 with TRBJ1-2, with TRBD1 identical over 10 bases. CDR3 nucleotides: TGTGCCAGCAGTTTGGGACAGGGGATCTATGGCTACACCTTC. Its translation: CASSLGQGIYGYTF.